These 23 T cell receptor beta chains originate from one sample sequenced in a study of early T cells in non-severe SARS-CoV-2 infection. Each CDR3 protein is one row after TCRdb ran MiXCR on the 5' RACE reads. The sample has 45,000 to 55,000 distinct CDR3 sequences, over 10% seen once; the top ten hold roughly 10%. Material: whole blood. The receptors were gathered from an adult who was a healthcare worker with PCR-confirmed SARS-CoV-2 infection or an uninfected control (not recorded which).

In this sample, this clonotype turned up many times. V usage is TRBV10-3 and J usage is TRBJ2-5; TRBD2 agrees at 11 bases. Germline V gives CDR1 ENHRY, CDR2 SYGVKD. The CDR3 is made up of 16 amino acids. V was pared by 2 bases and J by 5 bases, with 7 bases of the junction left unmatched. For the CDR3, the DNA is TGTGCCATCAGTGAGCCTACTAGCGGGGGTAGGGAGACCCAGTACTTC. Residues: CAISEPTSGGRETQYF.

This clonotype was detected a few times. This sequence joins TRBV14 and TRBJ1-1; D gene ambiguous. The CDR3 is made up of 16 amino acids. V was clipped by 1 base and J by 3 bases, with 15 bases between them. Germline lookup yields CDR1 SGHDN and CDR2 FVKESK. In DNA form, the CDR3 reads TGTGCCAGCAGCCAAGTTGGCGAGGGTTCGTACACTGAAGCTTTCTTT. Translation: CASSQVGEGSYTEAFF. Combining the CDR3 with reference TRBV14 and TRBJ1-1 gives the whole variable domain EAGVTQFPSHSVIEKGQTVTLRCDPISGHDNLYWYRRVMGKEIKFLLHFVKESKQDESGMPNNRFLAERTGGTYSTLKVQPAELEDSGVYFCASSQVGEGSYTEAFFGQGTRLTVV.

This clonotype was counted ten times or more. The chain employs TRBV29-1 and TRBJ1-1, with a weak D call TRBD1 (5 bases). V was shortened by 7 bases and J by 1 base, with 13 bases between the two germline ends. Germline V gives CDR1 SQVTM, CDR2 ANQGSEA. This CDR3 contains 13 residues. Here the CDR3 reads CSGKQDPNTEAFF. The CDR3 DNA is TGCAGCGGGAAACAGGATCCGAACACTGAAGCTTTCTTT.

This clonotype was found a few times. This chain uses TRBV11-2 with TRBJ1-2, with TRBD1 identical over 10 bases. Losses at the gene ends were 5 bases for V and 6 bases for J; bases not matched to a gene: 12. This CDR3 region has 16 residues. Germline CDR1 reads SGHAT; CDR2 reads FQNNGV. The DNA for the CDR3 is TGTGCCAGCAGCCTATCCGGGACAGGGGCGATCGATGGCTACACCTTC. Its translation: CASSLSGTGAIDGYTF.

The rearrangement uses TRBV12-3 or TRBV12-4 and TRBJ1-1, with TRBD1 identical over 7 bases. The CDR3 contains 15 residues. J was trimmed by 0 bases and V by 1 base; bases with no gene match: 2. CDR3: CASSLVGQLNTEAFF. The CDR3 bases are TGTGCCAGCAGTTTAGTGGGACAGTTGAACACTGAAGCTTTCTTT.

CDR3 protein: CASSLGTGGITGELFF. In nucleotides, the CDR3 is TGTGCCAGCAGCTTAGGGACAGGGGGAATCACCGGGGAGCTGTTTTTT. The J gene is TRBJ2-2, the V gene TRBV13; 9 bases align to TRBD1. This CDR3 has 16 residues. V shed 0 bases and J 4 bases; nucleotides not matched to a gene: 3. CDR1 is PRHDT and CDR2 is FYEKMQ in the germline V gene (reference sequence).

The chain links TRBV11-1 to TRBJ2-3, with 8 positions matching TRBD1. CDR1 and CDR2 from the germline V gene are SGHAT and FQDESV (reference sequence). J lost 1 base, V lost 5 bases, and 8 bases had no gene match. The length of the CDR3 is 16 residues. The CDR3 DNA reads as TGTGCCAGCAGCCTGGGACAGGCCCTCGGCACAGATACGCAGTATTTT. It codes for CASSLGQALGTDTQYF.

This clonotype was detected a few times. This rearrangement joins TRBV2 to TRBJ2-1; D could derive from TRBD1 or TRBD2 (6 bases each). CDR3 length equals 14 residues. Germline CDR1 reads SNHLY; CDR2 reads FYNNEI. The V and J ends lost 6 bases and 6 bases respectively, with 15 bases between them. The CDR3 DNA reads as TGTGCCAGCAGCCGGGACGGAGGGGGCAATGAGCAGTTCTTC. Its protein is CASSRDGGGNEQFF.

This chain connects TRBV20-1 to TRBJ2-2; D not resolved. Trimming cost V 1 base and J 4 bases, with 4 bases left between them. The germline gives CDR1 DFQATT, CDR2 SNEGSKA (reference sequence). This CDR3 comprises 12 residues. For the CDR3, the DNA is TGCAGTGCTAGAGGACTCACCGGGGAGCTGTTTTTT. As protein: CSARGLTGELFF.

This clonotype was observed many times. The rearrangement joins TRBV29-1 to TRBJ2-2; unclear D gene. Trimming left V 4 bases short and J 1 base short, with 7 bases between. The CDR3 spans 13 residues. CDR1 is SQVTM and CDR2 is ANQGSEA in the germline V gene. CDR3: CSVAGLNTGELFF. The CDR3 DNA is TGCAGCGTTGCTGGATTGAACACCGGGGAGCTGTTTTTT.

This clonotype was recorded many times. J is TRBJ2-1 and V is TRBV6-4, with 11 bases aligning to TRBD2. Germline CDR1 MRHNA, CDR2 SNTAGT. The ends lost 6 bases at V and 6 bases at J; junction bases unmatched: 7. The CDR3 has 15 residues. CDR3 sequence (DNA): TGTGCCAGCAGCGAGACCCTAGCGGGGGGCAATGAGCAGTTCTTC. This encodes CASSETLAGGNEQFF.

The rearrangement links TRBV29-1 to TRBJ1-2; 7 nucleotides align to TRBD1. The ends lost 7 bases at V and 2 bases at J; junction bases unmatched: 7. The germline V gene encodes CDR1 SQVTM and CDR2 ANQGSEA. CDR3 length equals 13 residues. This chain's CDR3 is CSAKEQGNYGYTF. CDR3 in DNA: TGCAGCGCCAAAGAACAGGGGAACTATGGCTACACCTTC.

The V gene is TRBV5-1, the J gene TRBJ1-2; 7 bases line up with TRBD1. CDR1 SGHRS and CDR2 YFSETQ come from the germline V gene. The CDR3 covers 15 residues. The V segment lost 4 bases and the J segment 6 bases; nucleotides outside the gene matches: 12. CDR3 region: CASSPSKGASHGYTF. CDR3 nucleotides: TGCGCCAGCAGCCCTTCTAAGGGGGCCTCCCATGGCTACACCTTC.

The chain links TRBV12-3 or TRBV12-4 to TRBJ1-2, with a weak D call TRBD1 (5 bases). CDR3 size: 12 residues. Trimming shortened V by 8 bases and J by 4 bases, and 11 bases separated the two germline ends. The CDR3 loop is CASYLGGYGYTF. CDR3 nucleotides: TGTGCCAGCTACCTGGGGGGCTATGGCTACACCTTC.

There are many counts of this clonotype. The chain couples TRBV7-2 to TRBJ2-2, with 9 nucleotides matching TRBD1. The trim removed 4 bases at V and 6 bases at J, leaving 9 bases unmatched. This CDR3 contains 16 residues. Germline V lookup: CDR1 SGHTA, CDR2 FQGNSA. The chain's CDR3 is CASSWTGERSPGELFF. The CDR3 nucleotides read TGTGCCAGCAGCTGGACAGGGGAACGATCCCCCGGGGAGCTGTTTTTT.

In nucleotides, the CDR3 is TGTGCCAGCAGTTTCGTTAGATTCGACACTGAAGCTTTCTTT. This codes for CASSFVRFDTEAFF. The chain joins TRBV12-3 or TRBV12-4 to TRBJ1-1, with no clear D. Trimming left V 3 bases short and J 3 bases short, with 11 bases between. The CDR3 length is 14 residues.

This clonotype was recorded many times. The rearrangement joins TRBV4-2 to TRBJ2-3; 11 nucleotides match TRBD1. The CDR3 runs to 17 residues. V lost 5 bases to trimming and J lost 4 bases; unmatched junction nucleotides: 11. Germline V gives CDR1 LGHNA, CDR2 YNFKEQ. The CDR3: CASSYHGQGASADTQYF. CDR3 coding DNA: TGTGCCAGCAGCTACCACGGACAGGGGGCTTCTGCAGATACGCAGTATTTT.

The chain employs TRBV7-9 and TRBJ2-1; D is ambiguous. There are 14 residues in the CDR3. Deletions cut 7 bases from V and 3 bases from J, with 13 bases between. CDR1 and CDR2 from the germline V gene are SEHNR and FQNEAQ (reference sequence). The CDR3 is CASTLRGVYNEQFF. CDR3 bases: TGTGCCAGCACCCTTCGTGGGGTCTACAATGAGCAGTTCTTC.

The CDR3, as DNA: TGTGCCAGCAGCCCAAGCGGACAGAGCTCTGGAAACACCATATATTTT. Translated, it gives CASSPSGQSSGNTIYF. The V call is TRBV7-9, the J call TRBJ1-3; D may be TRBD1 (6 bases). The CDR3 covers 16 residues. Trimming took off 5 bases at V and 0 bases at J, with 14 bases between the two ends. Germline V gene sequence: CDR1 SEHNR, CDR2 FQNEAQ (reference sequence).

The DNA for the CDR3 is TGTGCCAGCAGTTTATTCGGGGAGGGAACTAATGAAAAACTGTTTTTT. Translating it yields CASSLFGEGTNEKLFF. The V call is TRBV12-3 or TRBV12-4, the J call TRBJ1-4; D is uncertain. This CDR3 comprises 16 residues. V was cut by 2 bases and J by 1 base, with 11 bases left in between.

The J gene is TRBJ1-1, the V gene TRBV24-1; 8 nucleotides line up with TRBD1. This CDR3 comprises 14 residues. The ends lost 7 bases at V and 3 bases at J; junction bases unmatched: 6. In germline, CDR1 is KGHDR, CDR2 SFDVKD. CDR3 loop: CATRDRVRYTEAFF. The CDR3 DNA reads as TGTGCCACCAGGGACAGGGTTAGGTACACTGAAGCTTTCTTT.

This clonotype was found a few times. The chain employs TRBV23-1 and TRBJ2-7; no clear D. TRBV23-1 falls under the ORF class, with uncertain function. Trimming took 7 bases from V and 1 from J, leaving 8 bases between them. CDR3 size: 12 residues. The CDR3 DNA is TGCGCCAGCAAGGAGCCGTCCTACGAGCAGTACTTC. Its protein is CASKEPSYEQYF.

This clonotype was observed many times. The chain uses TRBV20-1 and TRBJ1-1, with a weak D call TRBD1 (5 bases). Per germline, CDR1 DFQATT and CDR2 SNEGSKA (reference sequence). The length of the CDR3 is 14 residues. The V gene lost 6 bases and the J gene lost 1 base, with 15 bases spanning the gap. The CDR3 is CSAARQTRNTEAFF. The CDR3 DNA reads TGCAGTGCGGCAAGACAGACTCGGAACACTGAAGCTTTCTTT.